This T cell receptor (beta chain) was retrieved from a study of Tregs in tolerant kidney transplant recipients. Assay used: immunoSEQ multiplex PCR; TCRdb lists only in-frame clones, some missing. This sample has roughly 80,000 clones, with about 91% found just once. This CDR3 region has 19 residues. V was cut by 0 bases and J by 5 bases, with 25 bases left in between. The germline CDR1 and CDR2 sequences are LNHDA and SQIVND (reference sequence). This sample comprised Tregs from blood, obtained before the transplant. The sequence was obtained from a human donor who received a combined kidney and bone marrow transplant. The V gene is TRBV19, the J gene TRBJ1-2, with D uncertain. The CDR3 DNA reads TGTGCCAGTAGTATAGATCTGAGGACGCAACCCTATCAACTATATGGCTACACCTTC. Amino acid sequence: CASSIDLRTQPYQLYGYTF.